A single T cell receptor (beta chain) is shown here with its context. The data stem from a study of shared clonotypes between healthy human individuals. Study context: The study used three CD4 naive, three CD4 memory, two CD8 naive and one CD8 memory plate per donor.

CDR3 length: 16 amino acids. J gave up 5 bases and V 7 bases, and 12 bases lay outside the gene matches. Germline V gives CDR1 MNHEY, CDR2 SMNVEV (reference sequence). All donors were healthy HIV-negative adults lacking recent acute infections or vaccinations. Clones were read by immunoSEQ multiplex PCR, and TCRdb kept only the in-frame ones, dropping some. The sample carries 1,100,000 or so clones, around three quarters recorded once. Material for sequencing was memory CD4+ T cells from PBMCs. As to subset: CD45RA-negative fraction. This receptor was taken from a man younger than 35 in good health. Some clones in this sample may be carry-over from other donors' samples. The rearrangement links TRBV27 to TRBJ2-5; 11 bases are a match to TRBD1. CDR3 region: CASNPPAGQGAETQYF. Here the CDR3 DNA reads TGTGCCAGCAATCCCCCCGCCGGACAGGGGGCCGAGACCCAGTACTTC.